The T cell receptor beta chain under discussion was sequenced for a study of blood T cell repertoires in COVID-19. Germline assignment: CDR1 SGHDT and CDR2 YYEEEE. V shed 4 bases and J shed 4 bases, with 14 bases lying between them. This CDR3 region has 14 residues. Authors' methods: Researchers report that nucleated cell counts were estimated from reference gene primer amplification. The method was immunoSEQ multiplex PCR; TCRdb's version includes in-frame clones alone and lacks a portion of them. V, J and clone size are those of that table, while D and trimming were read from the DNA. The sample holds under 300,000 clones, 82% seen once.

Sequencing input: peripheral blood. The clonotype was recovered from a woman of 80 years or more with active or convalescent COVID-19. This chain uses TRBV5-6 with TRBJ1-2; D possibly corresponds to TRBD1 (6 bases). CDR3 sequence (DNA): TGTGCCAGCAGCAAGGGACAAGGGTCCTATGGCTACACCTTC. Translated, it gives CASSKGQGSYGYTF.